This entry describes one TCR beta chain. This specimen comes from a study of blood T cell repertoires in COVID-19. Looked up from germline, CDR1 is MDHEN and CDR2 is SYDVKM. V shed 6 bases, J shed 2 bases, and the junction held 8 bases outside the gene matches. The CDR3 runs 15 residues. Assay used: immunoSEQ multiplex PCR; TCRdb lists only in-frame clones, some missing. The profile covers almost 400,000 clones, with 70% to 90% appearing a single time and approximately 2.4% taken by the ten largest. The sequenced sample consisted of peripheral blood. The V gene is TRBV28, the J gene TRBJ2-7; 9 bases line up with TRBD2. The sequence was obtained from a woman between 55 and 75 years old with COVID-19, enrolled during active disease. Here the CDR3 DNA reads TGTGCCAGCAGGGAATTTAGCGGGGGCACCTACGAGCAGTACTTC. Protein: CASREFSGGTYEQYF.